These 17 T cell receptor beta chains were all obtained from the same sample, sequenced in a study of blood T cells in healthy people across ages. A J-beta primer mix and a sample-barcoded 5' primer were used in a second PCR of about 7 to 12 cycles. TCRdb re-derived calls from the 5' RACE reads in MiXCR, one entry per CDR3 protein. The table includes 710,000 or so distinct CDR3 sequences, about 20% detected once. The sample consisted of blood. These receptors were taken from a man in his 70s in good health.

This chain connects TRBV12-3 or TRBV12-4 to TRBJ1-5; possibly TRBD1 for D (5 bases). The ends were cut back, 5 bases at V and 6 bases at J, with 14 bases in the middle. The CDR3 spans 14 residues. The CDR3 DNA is TGTGCCAGCAGTGCCAGGGTAGTAGGTCAGCCCCAGCATTTT. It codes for CASSARVVGQPQHF.

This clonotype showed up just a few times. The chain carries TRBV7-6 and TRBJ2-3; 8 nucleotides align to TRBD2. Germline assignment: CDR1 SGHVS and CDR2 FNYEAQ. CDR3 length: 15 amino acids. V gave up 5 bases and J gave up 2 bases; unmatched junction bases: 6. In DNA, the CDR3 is TGTGCCAGCAGCGCGGGACTAGGATTCACAGATACGCAGTATTTT. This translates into CASSAGLGFTDTQYF.

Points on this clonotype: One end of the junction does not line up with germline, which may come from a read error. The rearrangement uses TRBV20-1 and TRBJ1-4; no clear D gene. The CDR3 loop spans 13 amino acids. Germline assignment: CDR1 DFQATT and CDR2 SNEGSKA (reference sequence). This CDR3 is CSARAGFNEKLFF. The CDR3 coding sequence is TGCAGTGCCCGGGCGGGCTTCAATGAGAAACTGTTTTTT.

The CDR3 protein is CSARDWLGFGYGYTF. As DNA, the CDR3 is TGCAGTGCTAGAGATTGGTTGGGGTTTGGGTATGGCTACACCTTC. The V call is TRBV20-1, the J call TRBJ1-2; D is ambiguous. This CDR3 comprises 15 residues. Trimming removed 0 bases at V and 5 bases at J, with 16 bases between. The germline gives CDR1 DFQATT, CDR2 SNEGSKA (reference sequence).

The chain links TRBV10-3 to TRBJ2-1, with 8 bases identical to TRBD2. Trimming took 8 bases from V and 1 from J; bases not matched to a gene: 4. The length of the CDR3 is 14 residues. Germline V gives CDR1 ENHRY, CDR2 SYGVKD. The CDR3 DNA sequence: TGTGCCATCTCTCGGGGGGGATCCTACAATGAGCAGTTCTTC. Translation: CAISRGGSYNEQFF.

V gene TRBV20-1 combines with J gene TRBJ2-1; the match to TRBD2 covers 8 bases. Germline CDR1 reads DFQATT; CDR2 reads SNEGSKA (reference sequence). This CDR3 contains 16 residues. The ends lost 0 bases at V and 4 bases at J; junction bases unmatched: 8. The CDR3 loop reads CSARDWGLGIYNEQFF. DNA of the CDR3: TGCAGTGCTAGAGATTGGGGACTAGGGATATACAATGAGCAGTTCTTC.

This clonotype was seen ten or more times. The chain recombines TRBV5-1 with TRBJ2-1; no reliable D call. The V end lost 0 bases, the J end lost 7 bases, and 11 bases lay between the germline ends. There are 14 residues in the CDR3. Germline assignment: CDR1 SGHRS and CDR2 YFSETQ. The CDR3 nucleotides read TGCGCCAGCAGCTTGGTCGTGGGGTCGAATGAGCAGTTCTTC. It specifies CASSLVVGSNEQFF.

The CDR3 sequence: CASRDSFYDGYTF. The CDR3, as DNA: TGTGCCAGCAGGGACAGCTTCTACGATGGCTACACCTTC. The gene calls are TRBV25-1 and TRBJ1-2, with a tentative D call TRBD1 (6 bases). V was pared by 6 bases and J by 6 bases, with 14 bases between. CDR1 and CDR2 from the germline V gene are MGHDK and SYGVNS. This CDR3 region has 13 residues.

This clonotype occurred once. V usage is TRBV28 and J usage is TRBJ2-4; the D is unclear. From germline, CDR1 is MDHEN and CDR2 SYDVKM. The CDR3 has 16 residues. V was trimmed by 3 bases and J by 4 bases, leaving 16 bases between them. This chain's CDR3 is CASSFPPSTGKNIQYF. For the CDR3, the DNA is TGTGCCAGCAGTTTCCCCCCTTCGACCGGTAAAAACATTCAGTACTTC.

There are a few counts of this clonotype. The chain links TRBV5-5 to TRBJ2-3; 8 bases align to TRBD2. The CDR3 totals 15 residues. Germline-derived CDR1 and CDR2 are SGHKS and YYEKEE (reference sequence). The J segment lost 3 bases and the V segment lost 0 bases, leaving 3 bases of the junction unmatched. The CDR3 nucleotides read TGTGCCAGCAGCTTGGTAGCGGGGATTACAGATACGCAGTATTTT. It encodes CASSLVAGITDTQYF.

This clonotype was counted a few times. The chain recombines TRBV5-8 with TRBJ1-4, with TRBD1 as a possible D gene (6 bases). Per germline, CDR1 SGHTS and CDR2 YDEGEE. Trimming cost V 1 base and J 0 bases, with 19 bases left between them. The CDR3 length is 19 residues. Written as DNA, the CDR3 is TGTGCCAGCAGCTTGCGGTTAGGGGGGGCCGCCGCAACTAATGAAAAACTGTTTTTT. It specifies CASSLRLGGAAATNEKLFF.

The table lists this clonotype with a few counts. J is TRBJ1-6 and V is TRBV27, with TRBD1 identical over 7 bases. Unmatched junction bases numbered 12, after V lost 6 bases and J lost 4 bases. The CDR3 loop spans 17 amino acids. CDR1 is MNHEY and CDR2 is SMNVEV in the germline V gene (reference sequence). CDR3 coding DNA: TGTGCCAGCAGATCCAGGACAGGCAACTTATATAATTCACCCCTCCACTTT. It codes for CASRSRTGNLYNSPLHF.

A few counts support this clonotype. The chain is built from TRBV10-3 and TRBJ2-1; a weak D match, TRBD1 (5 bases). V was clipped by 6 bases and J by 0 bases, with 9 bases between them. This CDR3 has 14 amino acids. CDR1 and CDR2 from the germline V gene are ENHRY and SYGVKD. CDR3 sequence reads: CAIRVTASYNEQFF. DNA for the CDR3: TGTGCCATCAGAGTGACAGCCTCCTACAATGAGCAGTTCTTC.

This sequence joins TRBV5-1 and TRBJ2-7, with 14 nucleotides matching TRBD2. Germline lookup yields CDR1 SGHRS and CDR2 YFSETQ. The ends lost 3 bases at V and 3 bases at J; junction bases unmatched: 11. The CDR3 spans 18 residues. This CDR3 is CASSSGTSGGELHYEQYF. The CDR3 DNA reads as TGCGCCAGCAGCTCGGGGACTAGCGGGGGAGAACTACACTACGAGCAGTACTTC.

DNA for the CDR3: TGTGCCAGCGCTTTGACCTGGGAAAGTGAAAAACTGTTTTTT. It codes for CASALTWESEKLFF. The chain employs TRBV27 and TRBJ1-4; D unclear. Looked up from germline, CDR1 is MNHEY and CDR2 is SMNVEV (reference sequence). The CDR3 extends over 14 amino acids. The V gene lost 8 bases and the J gene lost 7 bases, with 17 bases spanning the gap.

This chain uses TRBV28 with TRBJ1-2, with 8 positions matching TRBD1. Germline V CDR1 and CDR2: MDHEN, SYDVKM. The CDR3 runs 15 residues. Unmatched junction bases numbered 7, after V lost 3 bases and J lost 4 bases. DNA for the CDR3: TGTGCCAGCAGTTTGCCGGGACAGGCGCTCTATGGCTACACCTTC. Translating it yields CASSLPGQALYGYTF.

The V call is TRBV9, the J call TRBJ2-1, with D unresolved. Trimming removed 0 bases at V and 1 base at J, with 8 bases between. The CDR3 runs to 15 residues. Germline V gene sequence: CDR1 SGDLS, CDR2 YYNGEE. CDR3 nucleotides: TGTGCCAGCAGCGTAGGTCTGGGTTCCTACAATGAGCAGTTCTTC. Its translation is CASSVGLGSYNEQFF. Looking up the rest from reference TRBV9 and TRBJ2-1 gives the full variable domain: DSGVTQTPKHLITATGQRVTLRCSPRSGDLSVYWYQQSLDQGLQFLIQYYNGEERAKGNILERFSAQQFPDLHSELNLSSLELGDSALYFCASSVGLGSYNEQFFGPGTRLTVL.